The rows below give T cell receptor beta chains drawn from one sample of a study of cytomegalovirus exposure and HLA in healthy donors. Only in-frame clones appear in the TCRdb table, and some are missing; sequencing was by immunoSEQ multiplex PCR. The table shows roughly 220,000 clones, with approximately 79% occurring only once. Sequencing used PBMCs. Every receptor here comes from a man in his forties or fifties in good health and CMV-seronegative. The conserved cysteine and the conserved F or W are not part of the CDR3 here. Fields, in order: V gene, J gene, CDR3 protein.

>TRBV28|TRBJ2-7
ASKVNVGPYEQY
>TRBV6-5|TRBJ1-1
ASLGADNMNTEAF
>TRBV19|TRBJ1-2
ASRDTYDRFYGYT
>TRBV2|TRBJ1-5
ASSYRGLSNQPQH
>TRBV6-5|NA
ASSYGPGRSEQY
>TRBV11-3|TRBJ2-7
ASSLSPGLPNQY
>TRBV9|TRBJ2-3
ASSRRVRADTQY
>TRBV11-2|TRBJ2-5
ASSTGVPFQETQY
>TRBV5-1|TRBJ1-2
ASSFRTGDYGYT
>TRBV11-2|TRBJ2-7
ASSFGLAGAYLQQY
>TRBV5-1|TRBJ1-3
ASSPLGGGLSGNTIY
>TRBV7-9|TRBJ1-2
ASTPQVTNYGYT
>TRBV5-8|TRBJ2-2
ASSPTVGNFLAGGTGELF
>TRBV6-5|TRBJ2-7
ASSDGFSREQY
>TRBV6-5|TRBJ2-7
ASNPRDSLPYEQY
>TRBV19|TRBJ1-1
ASSIDDRRTTEAF
>TRBV5-6|TRBJ1-2
ASSLGTAYGYT
>TRBV30|TRBJ1-5
AWSVILDSSPYSNQPQH
>TRBV9|TRBJ2-7
ASSNDISGSSYEQY
>TRBV7-3|TRBJ2-2
ASSSTSSGELF
>TRBV6-5|TRBJ2-4
ASSQGLLAKNIQY
>TRBV7-9|TRBJ2-1
ASRAGGISYNEQF
>TRBV7-9|TRBJ1-2
ASSLDRNFYGYT
>TRBV29-1|TRBJ2-3
SVPGGGTMTDTQY
>TRBV18|TRBJ1-1
ASSPETGAEAF
>TRBV10-3|TRBJ1-5
AISDAQGNQPQH
>TRBV28|TRBJ2-7
ASSLYPWGSTYEQY
>TRBV6-1|TRBJ2-1
ASSDGLREGLYEQF
>TRBV11-2|TRBJ2-1
ASRTGDVKYNEQF
>TRBV5-4|TRBJ2-7
ASSLRLAGEQY
>TRBV28|TRBJ2-7
ASSRSGRASYEQY
>TRBV15|TRBJ2-7
ATSLDRENSYEQY
>TRBV7-8|TRBJ1-1
ASSGIGGTGRTEAF
>TRBV4-1|TRBJ1-5
ASSLPGPPREPQH
>TRBV28|TRBJ2-7
ASSRGQGTYEQY
>TRBV30|TRBJ2-3
AWSGVGSDTQY
>TRBV6-6|TRBJ1-6
ASRKQGLVMGSPLH
>TRBV15|TRBJ1-1
ATSSGISGTGEEKAF
>TRBV9|TRBJ1-2
ASSPPRGATGGYT
>TRBV19|TRBJ2-3
ASSGRVTDTQY
>TRBV18|TRBJ1-1
ASSSIGTVDTEAF